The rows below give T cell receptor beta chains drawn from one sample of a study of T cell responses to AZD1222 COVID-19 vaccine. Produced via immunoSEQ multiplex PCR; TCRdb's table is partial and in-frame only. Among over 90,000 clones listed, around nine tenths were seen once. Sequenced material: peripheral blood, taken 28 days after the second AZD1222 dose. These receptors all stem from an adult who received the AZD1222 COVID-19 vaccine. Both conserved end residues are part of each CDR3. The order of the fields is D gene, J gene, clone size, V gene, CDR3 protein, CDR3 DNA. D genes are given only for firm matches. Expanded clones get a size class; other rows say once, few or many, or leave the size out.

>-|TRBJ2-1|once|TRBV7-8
CASSQRPLRYNEQFF
TGTGCCAGCAGCCAACGACCCTTGCGGTACAATGAGCAGTTCTTC
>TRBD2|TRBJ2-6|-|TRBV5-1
CASSSGASGGSGANVLTF
TGCGCCAGCAGCTCCGGGGCTAGCGGGGGTAGTGGGGCCAACGTCCTGACTTTC
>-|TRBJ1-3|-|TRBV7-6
CASSRVSGNTIYF
TGTGCCAGCAGTAGGGTGTCTGGAAACACCATATATTTT
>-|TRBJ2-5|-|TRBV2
CASSELSSQETQYF
TGTGCCAGCAGTGAATTGTCATCCCAAGAGACCCAGTACTTC
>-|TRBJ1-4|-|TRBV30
CAWSPGAATNEKLFF
TGTGCCTGGAGCCCCGGAGCAGCAACTAATGAAAAACTGTTTTTT
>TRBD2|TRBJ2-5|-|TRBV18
CASSAGLEETQYF
TGTGCCAGCTCAGCGGGACTAGAAGAGACCCAGTACTTC
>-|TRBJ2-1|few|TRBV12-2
CASRLAGGHNEQFF
TGTGCAAGTCGCTTAGCGGGGGGACACAATGAGCAGTTCTTC
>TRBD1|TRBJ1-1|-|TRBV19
CASSTDRGHNTEAFF
TGTGCCAGTAGTACGGACAGGGGGCACAACACTGAAGCTTTCTTT
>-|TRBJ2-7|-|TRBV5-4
CASSLERGVEQYF
TGTGCCAGCAGCTTGGAACGTGGGGTCGAGCAGTACTTC
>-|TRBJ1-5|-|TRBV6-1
CASSEAGPNQPQHF
TGTGCCAGCAGTGAGGCTGGGCCCAATCAGCCCCAGCATTTT
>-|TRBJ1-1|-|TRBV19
CASSIVDSLNTEAFF
TGTGCCAGTAGTATAGTAGACAGCTTGAACACTGAAGCTTTCTTT
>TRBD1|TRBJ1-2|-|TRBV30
CAWSPQTGVGYGYTF
TGTGCCTGGAGCCCCCAAACAGGGGTTGGCTATGGCTACACCTTC
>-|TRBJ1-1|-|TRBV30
CATETYAEAFF
TGTGCCACAGAGACGTACGCTGAAGCTTTCTTT
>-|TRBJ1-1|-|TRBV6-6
CASSSGVGMNTEAFF
TGTGCCAGCAGTTCTGGGGTAGGAATGAACACTGAAGCTTTCTTT
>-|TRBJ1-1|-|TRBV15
CATSRVGGNTEAFF
TGTGCCACCAGCAGAGTAGGAGGGAACACTGAAGCTTTCTTT
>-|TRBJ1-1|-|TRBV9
CASSVEATGWTEAFF
TGTGCCAGCAGCGTAGAAGCCACAGGTTGGACTGAAGCTTTCTTT
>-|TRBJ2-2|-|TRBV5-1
CASSPYGDTPQGELFF
TGCGCCAGCAGCCCCTATGGGGACACCCCCCAAGGGGAGCTGTTTTTT
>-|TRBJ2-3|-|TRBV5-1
CASSGEPQGTDTQYF
TGCGCCAGCAGTGGAGAACCACAAGGCACAGATACGCAGTATTTT
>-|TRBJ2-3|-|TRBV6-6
CASSATPRDTQYF
TGTGCCAGCAGCGCAACCCCCCGAGATACGCAGTATTTT
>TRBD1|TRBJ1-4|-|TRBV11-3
CASSLLDRGGEKLFF
TGTGCCAGCAGCTTACTAGACAGGGGGGGTGAAAAACTGTTTTTT
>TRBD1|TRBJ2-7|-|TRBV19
CAVGTGWYEQYF
TGTGCCGTCGGGACAGGTTGGTACGAGCAGTACTTC
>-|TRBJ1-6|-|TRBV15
CATSLPRGRYNSPLHF
TGTGCCACCAGCCTCCCCCGAGGACGGTATAATTCACCCCTCCACTTT
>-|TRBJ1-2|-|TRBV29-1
CSVEKGANYGYTF
TGCAGCGTTGAAAAGGGGGCTAACTATGGCTACACCTTC
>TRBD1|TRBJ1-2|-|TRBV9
CASSSTGQGDGYTF
TGTGCCAGCAGCTCTACTGGACAGGGAGATGGCTACACCTTC
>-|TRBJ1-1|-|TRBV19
CASTPGPGSTEAFF
TGTGCCAGTACCCCAGGGCCCGGCTCCACTGAAGCTTTCTTT
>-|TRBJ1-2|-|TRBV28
CASSLGQLYYGYTF
TGTGCCAGCAGTCTCGGACAGCTATACTATGGCTACACCTTC
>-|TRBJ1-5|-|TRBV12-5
CASGSSGAPNQPQHF
TGTGCTAGTGGTTCCTCAGGGGCCCCCAATCAGCCCCAGCATTTT
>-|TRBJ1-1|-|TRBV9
CASSGGHLNTEAFF
TGTGCCAGCAGCGGCGGACACTTGAACACTGAAGCTTTCTTT
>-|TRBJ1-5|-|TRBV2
CACNDQQPSNQPQHF
TGTGCCTGCAATGACCAGCAACCTAGCAATCAGCCCCAGCATTTT
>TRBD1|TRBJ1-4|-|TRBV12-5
CASAPGGADEKLFF
TGTGCTAGTGCTCCAGGGGGCGCGGATGAAAAACTGTTTTTT
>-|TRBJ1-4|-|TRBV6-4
CASSPTLNGEKLFF
TGTGCCAGCAGTCCGACTTTGAATGGGGAAAAACTGTTTTTT
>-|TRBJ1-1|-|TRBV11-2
CASSPTRPEGAFF
TGTGCCAGCAGCCCCACCCGACCGGAGGGAGCTTTCTTT
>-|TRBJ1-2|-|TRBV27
CASKGDDPIGGGYTF
TGTGCCAGCAAGGGAGATGACCCCATTGGGGGCGGCTACACCTTC